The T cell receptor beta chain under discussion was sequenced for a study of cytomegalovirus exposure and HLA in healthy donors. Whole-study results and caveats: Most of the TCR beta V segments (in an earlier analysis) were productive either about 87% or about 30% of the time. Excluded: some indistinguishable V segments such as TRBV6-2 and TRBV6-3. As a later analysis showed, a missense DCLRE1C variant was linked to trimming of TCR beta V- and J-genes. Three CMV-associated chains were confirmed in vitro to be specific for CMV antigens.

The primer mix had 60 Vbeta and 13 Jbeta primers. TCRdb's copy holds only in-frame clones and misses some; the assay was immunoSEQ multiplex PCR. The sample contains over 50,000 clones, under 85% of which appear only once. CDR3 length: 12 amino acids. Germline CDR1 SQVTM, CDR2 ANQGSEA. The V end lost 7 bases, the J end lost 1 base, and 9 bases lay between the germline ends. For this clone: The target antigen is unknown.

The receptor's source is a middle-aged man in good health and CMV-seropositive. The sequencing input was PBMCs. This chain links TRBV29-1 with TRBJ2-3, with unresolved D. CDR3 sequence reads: CSARVGTDTQYF. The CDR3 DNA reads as TGCAGCGCCCGGGTCGGCACAGATACGCAGTATTTT.